These 15 T cell receptor beta chains share one sample of origin, sequenced in a study of blood T cell repertoires in COVID-19. Measured with immunoSEQ multiplex PCR; TCRdb has only the in-frame clones, and not every one. The sample has about 260,000 clones, about 87% seen once. Sequencing was performed on peripheral blood. The source of these receptors is a man aged 60-69 years who had recovered from COVID-19.

This clone was observed a handful of times. The chain uses TRBV7-2 and TRBJ1-6, with 8 nucleotides matching TRBD1. The V and J ends lost 5 bases and 2 bases, in that order; junction bases with no gene match: 5. CDR1 SGHTA and CDR2 FQGNSA come from the germline V gene. The CDR3 runs 16 residues. CDR3: CASSTRTGTYNSPLHF. In DNA, the CDR3 is TGTGCCAGCAGCACTCGGACAGGGACCTATAATTCACCCCTCCACTTT.

V usage is TRBV7-9 and J usage is TRBJ2-7, with 8 bases identical to TRBD1. After removal of 7 bases from V and 2 bases from J, the junction contained 4 bases not matched to a gene. Germline CDR1 is SEHNR and CDR2 is FQNEAQ (reference sequence). The CDR3 has 13 amino acids. This chain's CDR3 is CASIGQGPYEQYF. For the CDR3, the DNA is TGTGCCAGCATTGGACAGGGCCCCTACGAGCAGTACTTC.

The chain uses TRBV29-1 and TRBJ1-3; 8 bases fit TRBD1. The J segment lost 0 bases and the V segment lost 1 base, leaving 5 bases of the junction unmatched. The CDR3 is 16 amino acids. The germline V gene has CDR1 SQVTM and CDR2 ANQGSEA. CDR3 amino acids: CSVEVWTGTSGNTIYF. CDR3 nucleotides: TGCAGCGTTGAAGTTTGGACAGGGACCTCTGGAAACACCATATATTTT.

The genes are TRBV7-2 and TRBJ2-5, with 8 bases that match TRBD1. Germline V gene data show CDR1 as SGHTA and CDR2 as FQGNSA. This CDR3 contains 14 residues. Losses at the gene ends were 2 bases for V and 4 bases for J; bases not matched to a gene: 3. CDR3 nucleotides: TGTGCCAGCAGCTTACAGGGGGCGGGAGAGACCCAGTACTTC. Encoded protein: CASSLQGAGETQYF.

V gene TRBV12-3 or TRBV12-4 combines with J gene TRBJ2-1, with unresolved D. Trimming stripped 3 bases from V and 7 bases from J, with 10 bases between. This CDR3 is 13 amino acids long. The chain's CDR3 is CASSFAGSNEQFF. The DNA of the CDR3 is TGTGCCAGCAGTTTCGCAGGTTCGAATGAGCAGTTCTTC.

The V gene is TRBV7-2, the J gene TRBJ2-5, with 9 bases that match TRBD1. Germline assignment: CDR1 SGHTA and CDR2 FQGNSA. The length of the CDR3 is 15 residues. V was clipped by 5 bases and J by 5 bases; unmatched bases: 9. The CDR3 DNA reads as TGTGCCAGCAGCCGGGGGACAGGGTTCCGGGAGACCCAGTACTTC. Its translation is CASSRGTGFRETQYF. Variable domain in full (rest from reference TRBV7-2 and TRBJ2-5): GAGVSQSPSNKVTEKGKDVELRCDPISGHTALYWYRQSLGQGLEFLIYFQGNSAPDKSGLPSDRFSAERTGGSVSTLTIQRTQQEDSAVYLCASSRGTGFRETQYFGPGTRLLVL.

This clone has a single count. This rearrangement joins TRBV5-5 to TRBJ2-7; D gene uncertain. Germline V CDR1 and CDR2: SGHKS, YYEKEE (reference sequence). The CDR3 sequence is 15 residues long. Deletions cut 0 bases from V and 1 base from J, with 11 bases between. The CDR3 region is CASSLELGKSYEQYF. The CDR3 nucleotides are TGTGCCAGCAGCTTGGAGCTTGGTAAATCCTACGAGCAGTACTTC.

The rearrangement joins TRBV7-2 to TRBJ2-1, with D perhaps TRBD1 (6 bases). Looked up from germline, CDR1 is SGHTA and CDR2 is FQGNSA. The CDR3 totals 15 residues. The germline V and J ends were trimmed by 2 bases and 5 bases, with 13 bases remaining between them. The CDR3 nucleotides read TGTGCCAGCAGCTTACGCTACAGGGCCCACAATGAGCAGTTCTTC. It encodes CASSLRYRAHNEQFF.

The CDR3 region is CASSPRQGTEAFF. The CDR3 DNA reads TGTGCCAGCAGCCCAAGACAGGGAACTGAAGCTTTCTTT. V usage is TRBV5-5 and J usage is TRBJ1-1; 7 nucleotides agree with TRBD1. CDR3 length equals 13 residues. Trimming took 4 bases from V and 5 from J; bases not matched to a gene: 5. Per germline, CDR1 SGHKS and CDR2 YYEKEE (reference sequence).

The chain couples TRBV27 to TRBJ1-6; unclear D gene. CDR3 length: 13 amino acids. Germline assignment: CDR1 MNHEY and CDR2 SMNVEV (reference sequence). The V gene lost 7 bases and the J gene lost 6 bases, with 10 bases spanning the gap. The CDR3 here is CASTIGRNSPLHF. Written as DNA, the CDR3 is TGTGCCAGCACCATTGGGCGTAATTCACCCCTCCACTTT.

The chain carries TRBV29-1 and TRBJ1-1, with TRBD1 matching over 11 bases. V dropped 5 bases and J dropped 8; count of bases not matched to a gene: 7. Germline CDR1 and CDR2: SQVTM and ANQGSEA. The CDR3 contains 13 residues. Here the CDR3 reads CSVSGTGGPEAFF. Written as DNA, the CDR3 is TGCAGCGTTTCCGGGACAGGGGGGCCCGAAGCTTTCTTT.

The chain combines TRBV19 with TRBJ2-7, with TRBD2 identical over 10 bases. Germline loops: CDR1 LNHDA, CDR2 SQIVND (reference sequence). The CDR3 covers 16 residues. J was trimmed by 5 bases and V by 5 bases; bases with no gene match: 12. The CDR3 sequence is CASSAASGGLTHEQYF. The CDR3 DNA follows: TGTGCCAGTAGTGCGGCTAGCGGGGGCCTTACCCACGAGCAGTACTTC.

The V call is TRBV18, the J call TRBJ2-2, with a tentative D call TRBD1 (5 bases). The V end was cut by 1 base, the J end by 3 bases, with 12 bases between. This CDR3 comprises 16 residues. CDR1 is KGHSH, CDR2 LQKENI, per germline. CDR3 loop: CASSPLRGSDTGELFF. The CDR3, as DNA: TGTGCCAGCTCACCACTAAGGGGAAGCGACACCGGGGAGCTGTTTTTT.

The gene calls are TRBV7-2 and TRBJ2-7, with 7 bases aligning to TRBD2. CDR1 SGHTA and CDR2 FQGNSA come from the germline V gene. V was pared by 2 bases and J by 0 bases, with 4 bases of the junction left unmatched. The CDR3 totals 15 residues. The CDR3 loop reads CASSLRRGFSYEQYF. The CDR3 DNA reads TGTGCCAGCAGCTTAAGGCGGGGGTTCTCCTACGAGCAGTACTTC.

The chain employs TRBV19 and TRBJ2-2; TRBD1 matches at 7 bases. Looked up from germline, CDR1 is LNHDA and CDR2 is SQIVND (reference sequence). Losses at the gene ends were 10 bases for V and 3 bases for J; bases not matched to a gene: 11. The CDR3 loop spans 15 amino acids. Here the CDR3 reads CAISTQGRDTGELFF. In DNA, the CDR3 is TGTGCCATCTCGACACAGGGGCGGGACACCGGGGAGCTGTTTTTT.